Described below is a single T cell receptor beta chain sequence and its context. What it recognizes is unknown. A multiplex PCR was run with 60 Vbeta primers and 13 Jbeta primers. Assay: immunoSEQ multiplex PCR; the TCRdb copy retains only in-frame clones and omits some. The data contain some 200,000 clones, roughly 80% of them singletons. This record belongs to a study of cytomegalovirus exposure and HLA in healthy donors. The CDR3 is 15 amino acids. Germline CDR1 SGHRS, CDR2 YFSETQ. Deletions cut 4 bases from V and 6 bases from J, with 20 bases between. Study outcomes and limitations: A later analysis reportedly identified an Asian-associated ancestry cluster as carrying fewer N-insertions than the approximately 670-donor mean.

The specimen sequenced was PBMCs. This rearrangement joins TRBV5-1 to TRBJ2-7, with D possibly TRBD1 on 6 matching bases. This sequence originates from a middle-aged man in good health and CMV-seropositive. CDR3 region: CASSLAVLGAREQYF. CDR3 sequence (DNA): TGCGCCAGCAGCCTGGCAGTTTTGGGGGCGCGCGAGCAGTACTTC.